These 25 T cell receptor beta chains came from one sample sequenced in a study of shared clonotypes between healthy human individuals. Profiling relied on immunoSEQ multiplex PCR, and the TCRdb table lists in-frame clones only, not all of them. Among over 2 million clones listed, 85% to 95% were seen once. Material for sequencing was naive CD4+ T cells sorted from blood. This sample's subset: CD45RA+ positively selected. The receptors come from a man aged 18 to 35 in good health.

The chain employs TRBV7-9 and TRBJ2-2; weak D call: TRBD1 (5 bases). V lost 1 base to trimming and J lost 4 bases, with 16 bases between them. This CDR3 is built from 17 residues. In germline, CDR1 is SEHNR, CDR2 FQNEAQ (reference sequence). The CDR3 DNA reads as TGTGCCAGCAGCTTAGACGGCTGGGGCAGGGCCACCGGGGAGCTGTTTTTT. Translated, it gives CASSLDGWGRATGELFF.

The rearrangement joins TRBV30 to TRBJ1-1; D is undetermined. Germline assignment: CDR1 GTSNPN and CDR2 SVGIG (reference sequence). V dropped 0 bases and J dropped 0 bases, with 5 bases sitting between them. The CDR3 length is 13 residues. The CDR3 here is CAWSVVMNTEAFF. DNA for the CDR3: TGTGCCTGGAGTGTAGTTATGAACACTGAAGCTTTCTTT.

The rearrangement links TRBV27 to TRBJ2-3; D ambiguous. This CDR3 comprises 14 residues. Germline V gene sequence: CDR1 MNHEY, CDR2 SMNVEV (reference sequence). The V and J ends lost 4 bases and 3 bases respectively, with 11 bases between them. CDR3 nucleotides: TGTGCCAGCAGTTCGCACAGAACTACAGATACGCAGTATTTT. Its protein product is CASSSHRTTDTQYF.

The chain carries TRBV6-1 and TRBJ1-5; 7 bases fit TRBD1. The CDR3 is 16 residues long. Per the germline V gene, CDR1 is MNHNS and CDR2 is SASEGT. With 4 bases clipped from V and 0 bases from J, the junction kept 6 bases outside the gene matches. CDR3 sequence (DNA): TGTGCCAGCAGTGGCGGGACAGCATATAGCAATCAGCCCCAGCATTTT. Protein product: CASSGGTAYSNQPQHF.

To note about this clone: This sample also contains other DNA sequences that code for the same CDR3. The rearrangement links TRBV6-5 to TRBJ2-7; no clear D gene. Germline loops: CDR1 MNHEY, CDR2 SVGAGI. This CDR3 has 13 residues. Trimming took off 6 bases at V and 1 base at J, with 10 bases between the two ends. In DNA form, the CDR3 reads TGTGCCAGCAGCCGCACAGTATCCTACGAGCAGTACTTC. Translating gives CASSRTVSYEQYF.

The chain carries TRBV10-1 and TRBJ2-5; no firm D call. CDR3 length equals 12 residues. V was cut by 6 bases and J by 2 bases, with 7 bases left in between. Looked up from germline, CDR1 is WNHNN and CDR2 is SYGVQD (reference sequence). CDR3 region: CASRAVQETQYF. The CDR3 DNA follows: TGCGCCAGCAGGGCAGTACAAGAGACCCAGTACTTC.

Only one count was recorded for this clone. The rearrangement uses TRBV6-5 and TRBJ1-4; D unclear. The CDR3 totals 14 residues. Germline assignment: CDR1 MNHEY and CDR2 SVGAGI. Trimming pared 6 bases from V and 8 bases from J, leaving 16 bases between. The CDR3 nucleotides are TGTGCCAGCAGATGGGTCGGGGAGGGAGAAAAACTGTTTTTT. Its protein product is CASRWVGEGEKLFF.

The gene calls are TRBV28 and TRBJ1-5, with a tentative D call TRBD1 (5 bases). V was trimmed by 6 bases and J by 0 bases, leaving 12 bases between them. The CDR3 has 15 amino acids. The germline CDR1 and CDR2 sequences are MDHEN and SYDVKM. CDR3 nucleotides: TGTGCCAGCAGAGGACAAAAAGATAGCAATCAGCCCCAGCATTTT. Protein: CASRGQKDSNQPQHF.

The chain recombines TRBV4-3 with TRBJ2-1; 7 bases map to TRBD1. CDR3 length: 16 amino acids. Trimming removed 5 bases from V and 2 bases from J; junction bases left unmatched: 9. From germline, CDR1 is LGHNA and CDR2 YSLEER. The CDR3 spells CASSGRDSQTYNEQFF. In nucleotides, the CDR3 is TGCGCCAGCAGCGGAAGGGACAGCCAAACCTACAATGAGCAGTTCTTC.

The chain joins TRBV6-6 to TRBJ1-2, with D perhaps TRBD1 (6 bases). Germline CDR1 reads MNHNY; CDR2 reads SVGAGI (reference sequence). The CDR3 extends over 16 amino acids. V shed 0 bases and J shed 3 bases, with 14 bases lying between them. In DNA form, the CDR3 reads TGTGCCAGCAGTTACTCTGGACAGAAGATCGACTATGGCTACACCTTC. The encoded protein is CASSYSGQKIDYGYTF.

CDR3 nucleotides: TGTGCCAGCAGCCGACTAGCGGGAGGGTCCTACGAGCAGTACTTC. It translates to CASSRLAGGSYEQYF. V gene TRBV28 combines with J gene TRBJ2-7; 14 nucleotides align to TRBD2. The germline gives CDR1 MDHEN, CDR2 SYDVKM. The CDR3 consists of 15 residues. V was pared by 6 bases and J by 1 base, with 2 bases of the junction left unmatched.

As for this clone: The junction and the germline gene differ at one end; a read error may be behind it. Other DNA sequences of this sample code for an identical CDR3. The chain is built from TRBV7-2 and TRBJ2-3; the D gene is possibly TRBD2 (5 bases). CDR1 and CDR2 (germline): SGHTA, FQGNSA. The CDR3 totals 12 residues. Here the CDR3 reads CASSLAPDTQYF. CDR3 bases: TGTGCCAGCAGCCTAGCCCCAGATACGCAGTATTTT.

The rearrangement joins TRBV30 to TRBJ1-2, with 9 positions matching TRBD1. The CDR3 is 12 residues long. Trimming removed 2 bases from V and 7 bases from J; junction bases left unmatched: 2. Germline V lookup: CDR1 GTSNPN, CDR2 SVGIG (reference sequence). The CDR3 DNA sequence: TGTGCCTGGAGTCTACAGGGGGCTGGCTACACCTTC. Translation: CAWSLQGAGYTF.

The rearrangement uses TRBV5-1 and TRBJ1-3; a weak D match, TRBD1 (6 bases). The CDR3 consists of 15 residues. Looked up from germline, CDR1 is SGHRS and CDR2 is YFSETQ. Trimming took 3 bases from V and 0 from J, leaving 10 bases between them. The CDR3 region is CASSSGQTSGNTIYF. CDR3 DNA sequence: TGCGCCAGCAGCTCTGGACAGACCTCTGGAAACACCATATATTTT.

The rearrangement joins TRBV11-2 to TRBJ1-2, with 7 bases fitting TRBD1. In germline, CDR1 is SGHAT, CDR2 FQNNGV. The CDR3 is 14 amino acids. J gave up 2 bases and V 2 bases, and 2 bases lay outside the gene matches. CDR3 loop: CASSLLGGNYGYTF. Written as DNA, the CDR3 is TGTGCCAGCAGCTTACTAGGGGGCAACTATGGCTACACCTTC.

This chain connects TRBV5-1 to TRBJ2-1; D might be TRBD1 (5 bases). The CDR3 consists of 13 residues. Germline CDR1 reads SGHRS; CDR2 reads YFSETQ. V was pared by 0 bases and J by 9 bases, with 10 bases between. The CDR3 DNA sequence: TGCGCCAGCAGCTTGGTTTCTGGGGCTGAGCAGTTCTTC. Amino acids: CASSLVSGAEQFF. Together with reference TRBV5-1 and TRBJ2-1, the CDR3 gives the full variable domain: KAGVTQTPRYLIKTRGQQVTLSCSPISGHRSVSWYQQTPGQGLQFLFEYFSETQRNKGNFPGRFSGRQFSNSRSEMNVSTLELGDSALYLCASSLVSGAEQFFGPGTRLTVL.

The chain has TRBV2 and TRBJ1-5; D perhaps matches TRBD1 (6 bases). Trimming shortened V by 6 bases and J by 4 bases, and 13 bases separated the two germline ends. CDR3 length: 14 amino acids. Germline CDR1 reads SNHLY; CDR2 reads FYNNEI. The CDR3 loop reads CASSSDRSNQPQHF. The CDR3 DNA reads TGTGCCAGCAGCTCAGACAGGTCAAATCAGCCCCAGCATTTT. Filled out from reference TRBV2 and TRBJ1-5, the complete variable domain reads EPEVTQTPSHQVTQMGQEVILRCVPISNHLYFYWYRQILGQKVEFLVSFYNNEISEKSEIFDDQFSVERPDGSNFTLKIRSTKLEDSAMYFCASSSDRSNQPQHFGDGTRLSIL.

The chain carries TRBV10-3 and TRBJ2-2, with 7 bases matching TRBD2. This CDR3 has 15 residues. With V trimmed by 8 bases and J by 6 bases, 12 bases remained unmatched. CDR1 is ENHRY, CDR2 SYGVKD, per germline. The CDR3 coding sequence is TGTGCCATCCGAGAGGGACTATTGTCCCCCGGGGAGCTGTTTTTT. Its translation: CAIREGLLSPGELFF.

The gene calls are TRBV5-1 and TRBJ1-1; TRBD1 agrees at 10 bases. The CDR3 consists of 17 residues. Germline CDR1 SGHRS, CDR2 YFSETQ. The V and J ends lost 4 bases and 5 bases, in that order; junction bases with no gene match: 14. The CDR3 nucleotides are TGCGCCAGCAGCCCCGGTCAGACAGGGGGCTTGGGGACTGAAGCTTTCTTT. Its translation is CASSPGQTGGLGTEAFF.

V is TRBV27 and J is TRBJ2-3; 7 positions agree with TRBD1. The J segment lost 3 bases and the V segment lost 6 bases, leaving 6 bases of the junction unmatched. CDR3 length: 14 amino acids. Germline V gene lookup returns CDR1 MNHEY and CDR2 SMNVEV (reference sequence). CDR3 in amino acids: CASSNRGHTDTQYF. CDR3 nucleotide sequence: TGTGCCAGCAGCAACAGGGGCCATACAGATACGCAGTATTTT.

In the case of this clone: A read error is likely, as this CDR3 ends without the conserved phenylalanine or tryptophan. CDR3 sequence reads: CASSPVHTDYGYTL. CDR3 in DNA: TGCGCCAGCAGCCCGGTCCACACGGACTATGGCTACACCCTC. The chain has TRBV5-1 and TRBJ1-2; D gene unclear. The V gene's germline CDR1 is SGHRS and CDR2 YFSETQ. The V and J ends lost 4 bases and 3 bases respectively, with 13 bases between them. This CDR3 region has 14 residues.

In this sample, this clone turned up once. The J gene is TRBJ2-7, the V gene TRBV11-2; no clear D. V was shortened by 8 bases and J by 1 base, with 12 bases between the two germline ends. The CDR3 extends over 13 amino acids. Germline V gene lookup returns CDR1 SGHAT and CDR2 FQNNGV. CDR3 protein: CASSPLLSYEQYF. As DNA, the CDR3 is TGTGCCAGCTCGCCCCTTTTATCCTACGAGCAGTACTTC. Supplemented by reference TRBV11-2 and TRBJ2-7, the full variable domain reads EAGVAQSPRYKIIEKRQSVAFWCNPISGHATLYWYQQILGQGPKLLIQFQNNGVVDDSQLPKDRFSAERLKGVDSTLKIQPAKLEDSAVYLCASSPLLSYEQYFGPGTRLTVT.

In DNA form, the CDR3 reads TGTGCCATCAGTGAGTCCCCGGGACAGGGAACCTACGAGCAGTACTTC. Encoded protein: CAISESPGQGTYEQYF. The V call is TRBV10-3, the J call TRBJ2-7, with 9 bases identical to TRBD1. The germline V gene encodes CDR1 ENHRY and CDR2 SYGVKD. After removal of 0 bases from V and 2 bases from J, the junction contained 5 bases not matched to a gene. This CDR3 spans 16 amino acids.

The chain links TRBV4-3 to TRBJ2-3; D might be TRBD2 (5 bases). The length of the CDR3 is 13 residues. Germline assignment: CDR1 LGHNA and CDR2 YSLEER. V dropped 0 bases and J dropped 10 bases, with 11 bases sitting between them. The CDR3 loop is CASSQESLAAQYF. CDR3 nucleotides: TGCGCCAGCAGCCAAGAATCTCTAGCCGCGCAGTATTTT.

The rearrangement links TRBV5-1 to TRBJ2-7, with 10 positions matching TRBD2. The CDR3 is 16 amino acids. V lost 4 bases and J lost 3; bases outside the gene matches: 10. Looked up from germline, CDR1 is SGHRS and CDR2 is YFSETQ. As DNA, the CDR3 is TGCGCCAGCAGCCCGGCCCTAGCGGGGGTGGTCTACGAGCAGTACTTC. It translates to CASSPALAGVVYEQYF. The full variable domain, its missing parts supplied by reference TRBV5-1 and TRBJ2-7, is KAGVTQTPRYLIKTRGQQVTLSCSPISGHRSVSWYQQTPGQGLQFLFEYFSETQRNKGNFPGRFSGRQFSNSRSEMNVSTLELGDSALYLCASSPALAGVVYEQYFGPGTRLTVT.